The next 24 T cell receptor beta chains were all read from a single sample in a study of spatial heterogeneity in lung cancer. Time point indicated: sample taken at primary tumor resection. Sequencing covered unsorted whole RNA taken from tumor, nontumor lung or frozen PBMC. TCRdb recomputed calls from the 5' RACE reads with MiXCR, one row per CDR3 protein. This repertoire shows tens of thousands of distinct CDR3 sequences, about 4.9% found once; its top ten account for less than 35%. Sequenced here: PBMCs, sampled at surgery. These receptors all come from a male donor with early-stage non-small cell lung cancer.

The sample holds many counts of this clonotype. V gene TRBV6-5 combines with J gene TRBJ1-1, with TRBD1 identical over 10 bases. The CDR3 extends over 14 amino acids. The J segment lost 4 bases and the V segment lost 2 bases, leaving 1 base of the junction unmatched. The germline V gene encodes CDR1 MNHEY and CDR2 SVGAGI. As DNA, the CDR3 is TGTGCCAGCAGTTACGACAGGGGGCTCACTGAAGCTTTCTTT. Amino acid sequence: CASSYDRGLTEAFF.

This clonotype was counted at least ten times. The CDR3 bases are TGTGCCAGCAGTTCAAAAGGGACAGCGAGAATAGCCAAAAACATTCAGTACTTC. Translation: CASSSKGTARIAKNIQYF. The chain has TRBV6-6 and TRBJ2-4; 7 nucleotides match TRBD1. The ends lost 4 bases at V and 0 bases at J; junction bases unmatched: 12. This CDR3 spans 18 amino acids. Germline V CDR1 and CDR2: MNHNY, SVGAGI (reference sequence).

This clonotype has ten or more counts. This sequence joins TRBV7-8 and TRBJ2-7; D is uncertain. Germline V gives CDR1 SGHVS, CDR2 FQNEAQ. The ends were cut back, 2 bases at V and 2 bases at J, with 10 bases in the middle. The length of the CDR3 is 14 residues. The CDR3 reads CASSLLVRPYEQYF. Written as DNA, the CDR3 is TGTGCCAGCAGCTTACTTGTCAGGCCCTACGAGCAGTACTTC.

This clonotype was counted ten times or more. The V and J genes are TRBV4-2 and TRBJ1-5, with D unresolved. Trimming pared 0 bases from V and 1 base from J, leaving 13 bases between. The germline gives CDR1 LGHNA, CDR2 YNFKEQ. This CDR3 has 17 residues. This CDR3 reads CASSQEGAGSSNQPQHF. The DNA of the CDR3 is TGTGCCAGCAGCCAAGAGGGCGCCGGGAGCAGCAATCAGCCCCAGCATTTT.

The sample holds many counts of this clonotype. V is TRBV6-5 and J is TRBJ2-7, with 14 positions matching TRBD2. The germline gives CDR1 MNHEY, CDR2 SVGAGI. J gave up 7 bases and V 4 bases, and 6 bases lay outside the gene matches. The CDR3 consists of 15 residues. The CDR3 nucleotides are TGTGCCAGCAGTTTGGGGGGACTAGCGGGAGATGAGCAGTACTTC. Translation: CASSLGGLAGDEQYF.

This clonotype appeared a few times. The chain couples TRBV6-5 to TRBJ1-2; the match to TRBD1 covers 8 bases. This CDR3 comprises 15 residues. The germline gives CDR1 MNHEY, CDR2 SVGAGI. J gave up 7 bases and V 0 bases, and 7 bases lay outside the gene matches. The CDR3 DNA reads as TGTGCCAGCAGTTACTCCAGACAGGGGTCGGGTGGCTACACCTTC. Translating gives CASSYSRQGSGGYTF.

This clonotype came up many times. The chain carries TRBV11-2 and TRBJ2-1; TRBD1 aligns across 7 bases. The germline CDR1 and CDR2 sequences are SGHAT and FQNNGV. The CDR3 is 14 amino acids. After removal of 6 bases from V and 3 bases from J, the junction contained 5 bases not matched to a gene. DNA of the CDR3: TGTGCCAGCAGACGACAGGGAAACTACAATGAGCAGTTCTTC. Translated: CASRRQGNYNEQFF.

The rearrangement links TRBV11-3 to TRBJ2-7; D may match TRBD1 or TRBD2 (5 bases each). Germline assignment: CDR1 SGHNT and CDR2 YENEEA. This CDR3 has 13 amino acids. The V end was cut by 4 bases, the J end by 8 bases, with 15 bases between. The CDR3 loop is CASSSRPTGQQYF. In DNA, the CDR3 is TGTGCCAGCAGCTCCAGGCCGACGGGACAGCAGTACTTC.

The rearrangement joins TRBV4-2 to TRBJ2-1; D might be TRBD2 (6 bases). Germline V gives CDR1 LGHNA, CDR2 YNFKEQ. V was trimmed by 5 bases and J by 7 bases, leaving 21 bases between them. The length of the CDR3 is 16 residues. The CDR3 region has the DNA TGTGCCAGCAGCGGACCCGCCAGGCTAGCGTGGAATGAGCAGTTCTTC. Translation gives CASSGPARLAWNEQFF.

This clonotype was counted a few times. The V gene is TRBV6-5, the J gene TRBJ1-1; a possible D gene is TRBD1 (5 bases). The ends were cut back, 4 bases at V and 2 bases at J, with 14 bases in the middle. CDR1 MNHEY and CDR2 SVGAGI come from the germline V gene. This CDR3 contains 15 residues. The CDR3 protein is CASSWGGRVNTEAFF. Written as DNA, the CDR3 is TGTGCCAGCAGTTGGGGGGGAAGGGTTAACACTGAAGCTTTCTTT.

This clonotype was observed many times. The chain couples TRBV20-1 to TRBJ2-3; tentatively, D is TRBD1 (6 bases). CDR1 is DFQATT, CDR2 SNEGSKA, per germline (reference sequence). The CDR3 extends over 15 amino acids. V lost 3 bases to trimming and J lost 1 base, with 14 bases between them. The DNA of the CDR3 is TGCAGTGCTAGGGCCTCCAACAGGGGCACAGATACGCAGTATTTT. Its translation: CSARASNRGTDTQYF.

This clonotype was recorded many times. V is TRBV4-2 and J is TRBJ2-3, with 8 bases lining up with TRBD1. The CDR3 runs 18 residues. Germline V gives CDR1 LGHNA, CDR2 YNFKEQ. V shed 0 bases and J 6 bases; nucleotides not matched to a gene: 14. The CDR3 sequence: CASSQDTAPGQGLDTQYF. The CDR3 region has the DNA TGTGCCAGCAGCCAAGACACCGCCCCAGGACAGGGTCTGGATACGCAGTATTTT.

This clonotype was recorded many times. The gene calls are TRBV11-2 and TRBJ1-2, with D perhaps TRBD1 (6 bases). The CDR3 totals 14 residues. Germline V lookup: CDR1 SGHAT, CDR2 FQNNGV. Trimming cost V 5 bases and J 9 bases, with 19 bases left between them. The CDR3, as DNA: TGTGCCAGCAGCCCAAACAGGGACAACTGGAGCTACACCTTC. This sequence encodes CASSPNRDNWSYTF.

This clonotype was recorded at least ten times. The rearrangement uses TRBV3-1 and TRBJ2-5, with D possibly matching TRBD2 (6 bases). The V gene lost 0 bases and the J gene lost 4 bases, with 15 bases spanning the gap. Germline CDR1 and CDR2: LGHDT and YNNKEL (reference sequence). The CDR3 extends over 16 amino acids. CDR3 sequence: CASSQERGGRGETQYF. The CDR3 region has the DNA TGTGCCAGCAGCCAAGAGAGGGGCGGGCGGGGAGAGACCCAGTACTTC.

This clonotype was seen at least ten times. The CDR3 nucleotides are TGCAGTGCTAATTTAGGGCAGGGAGACGAGCAGTACTTC. Its translation is CSANLGQGDEQYF. The V call is TRBV20-1, the J call TRBJ2-7; TRBD1 or TRBD2 may be the D gene (5 bases each). V was pared by 4 bases and J by 5 bases, with 15 bases between. Germline V lookup: CDR1 DFQATT, CDR2 SNEGSKA (reference sequence). The CDR3 spans 13 residues.

This clonotype came up many times. The genes are TRBV28 and TRBJ2-6, with 8 bases that match TRBD2. The V gene's germline CDR1 is MDHEN and CDR2 SYDVKM. The CDR3 spans 20 residues. V shed 4 bases, J shed 1 base, and the junction held 15 bases outside the gene matches. This CDR3 is CASSSRKREYERSGANVLTF. DNA of the CDR3: TGTGCCAGCAGTTCTCGCAAGCGGGAGTATGAGAGGTCTGGGGCCAACGTCCTGACTTTC. Variable domain in full (rest from reference TRBV28 and TRBJ2-6): DVKVTQSSRYLVKRTGEKVFLECVQDMDHENMFWYRQDPGLGLRLIYFSYDVKMKEKGDIPEGYSVSREKKERFSLILESASTNQTSMYLCASSSRKREYERSGANVLTFGAGSRLTVL.

This clonotype was detected ten times or more. V is TRBV3-1 and J is TRBJ1-2, with a tentative D call TRBD1 (6 bases). V lost 6 bases and J lost 5, with 19 bases in between. Germline assignment: CDR1 LGHDT and CDR2 YNNKEL (reference sequence). This CDR3 comprises 15 residues. As DNA, the CDR3 is TGTGCCAGCAGTCCCGGGGAGCCAGGGGCTTATGGCTACACCTTC. The encoded protein is CASSPGEPGAYGYTF.

This clonotype was seen at least ten times. The chain carries TRBV20-1 and TRBJ2-3, with a tentative D call TRBD1 (6 bases). The CDR3 is 14 residues long. Trimming removed 5 bases from V and 1 base from J, with 13 bases in between. Germline CDR1 reads DFQATT; CDR2 reads SNEGSKA (reference sequence). The CDR3, as DNA: TGCAGTGCTCCCAGTAGGACAGGCACAGATACGCAGTATTTT. Translation: CSAPSRTGTDTQYF.

There are many counts of this clonotype. The gene calls are TRBV20-1 and TRBJ1-5, with a weak D call TRBD1 (6 bases). The V and J ends lost 4 bases and 2 bases respectively, with 15 bases between them. Germline CDR1 DFQATT, CDR2 SNEGSKA (reference sequence). The CDR3 is 15 amino acids. For the CDR3, the DNA is TGCAGTGCTACCCGTGGGGGCGAGGGCAATCAGCCCCAGCATTTT. Translating it yields CSATRGGEGNQPQHF.

The rearrangement links TRBV20-1 to TRBJ2-1, with 7 bases that match TRBD1. CDR1 is DFQATT and CDR2 is SNEGSKA in the germline V gene (reference sequence). This CDR3 is 12 amino acids long. Germline trimming cut 5 bases from V and 8 bases from J; bases unmatched to any gene: 6. The DNA for the CDR3 is TGCAGTGCTGTGACAGGGCGCGATGAGCAGTTCTTC. This translates into CSAVTGRDEQFF.

Ten or more counts support this clonotype. The V and J genes are TRBV7-2 and TRBJ2-5; possibly TRBD1 or TRBD2 for D (5 bases each). CDR1 SGHTA and CDR2 FQGNSA come from the germline V gene. The ends were cut back, 0 bases at V and 5 bases at J, with 10 bases in the middle. This CDR3 region has 14 residues. The CDR3 reads CASSLAVWGETQYF. CDR3 coding DNA: TGTGCCAGCAGCTTAGCAGTCTGGGGGGAGACCCAGTACTTC. Filled out from reference TRBV7-2 and TRBJ2-5, the complete variable domain reads GAGVSQSPSNKVTEKGKDVELRCDPISGHTALYWYRQSLGQGLEFLIYFQGNSAPDKSGLPSDRFSAERTGGSVSTLTIQRTQQEDSAVYLCASSLAVWGETQYFGPGTRLLVL.

This clonotype was counted many times. The rearrangement joins TRBV20-1 to TRBJ1-6; a weak D match, TRBD1 (6 bases). CDR3 length equals 16 residues. Germline CDR1 is DFQATT and CDR2 is SNEGSKA (reference sequence). V lost 3 bases and J lost 0, with 12 bases in between. The CDR3 region is CSASLTGISYNSPLHF. CDR3 in DNA: TGCAGTGCTAGCTTAACAGGGATCTCCTATAATTCACCCCTCCACTTT.

This clonotype came up many times. The chain combines TRBV7-6 with TRBJ2-3, with TRBD1 as a possible D gene (6 bases). This CDR3 has 14 amino acids. The V and J ends lost 1 base and 5 bases respectively, with 10 bases between them. The V gene's germline CDR1 is SGHVS and CDR2 FNYEAQ. CDR3 in DNA: TGTGCCAGCAGCTTAGTGGGGGCGGGAGATACGCAGTATTTT. As protein: CASSLVGAGDTQYF.

This clonotype was observed at least ten times. V is TRBV11-2 and J is TRBJ2-6; unclear D gene. The CDR3 is made up of 15 amino acids. Trimming stripped 2 bases from V and 1 base from J, with 6 bases between. Per the germline V gene, CDR1 is SGHAT and CDR2 is FQNNGV. The CDR3, as DNA: TGTGCCAGCAGCTTACCTCTTTCTGGGGCCAACGTCCTGACTTTC. Its translation: CASSLPLSGANVLTF. The whole variable domain, remainder taken from reference TRBV11-2 and TRBJ2-6, is EAGVAQSPRYKIIEKRQSVAFWCNPISGHATLYWYQQILGQGPKLLIQFQNNGVVDDSQLPKDRFSAERLKGVDSTLKIQPAKLEDSAVYLCASSLPLSGANVLTFGAGSRLTVL.